A single sample gave rise to the 20 T cell receptor beta chains below, sequenced in a study of CD8 T cells in ankylosing spondylitis. Study-level results: In ankylosing spondylitis blood, a motif of roughly 8 highly homologous TCR beta variants appeared characteristic.

These receptors are not linked to any known antigen. MiXCR, applied by TCRdb to the 5' RACE reads, yields one record per CDR3 protein. The sample shows 500,000 to 550,000 distinct CDR3 sequences, about 13% of them seen only once. The sequencing sample was made of blood, either unsorted or a sorted T cell fraction (not recorded which). The receptors derive from a male donor with ankylosing spondylitis.

This clonotype was seen a handful of times. This chain connects TRBV5-1 to TRBJ2-7; 8 bases fit TRBD2. The CDR3 runs to 14 residues. J gave up 3 bases and V 0 bases, and 2 bases lay outside the gene matches. The germline CDR1 and CDR2 sequences are SGHRS and YFSETQ. This CDR3 reads CASSLGLAYYEQYF. The CDR3 DNA reads as TGCGCCAGCAGCTTGGGACTAGCGTACTACGAGCAGTACTTC.

This clonotype was picked up one time. The chain has TRBV12-2 and TRBJ2-7; whether TRBD1, the table's D call, matches the DNA was not checked. TRBV12-2 is described as a pseudogene. CDR3 size: 14 residues. The CDR3 DNA reads TGTGCAAGTCGCTCCCTGGGTGTGTCCTACGAGCAGTACGTC. This translates into CASRSLGVSYEQYV.

In this sample, this clonotype turned up many times. This chain uses TRBV2 with TRBJ2-5; 14 bases match TRBD2. V lost 5 bases and J lost 5; bases outside the gene matches: 10. Per the germline V gene, CDR1 is SNHLY and CDR2 is FYNNEI. The CDR3 is made up of 17 amino acids. CDR3 nucleotides: TGTGCCAGCAGTTTTACTGGACTAGCGGGAGGTGGTGAGACCCAGTACTTC. This sequence encodes CASSFTGLAGGGETQYF.

This clonotype has ten or more counts. V usage is TRBV5-1 and J usage is TRBJ1-4; tentative D call: TRBD1 (5 bases). CDR1 is SGHRS, CDR2 YFSETQ, per germline. Trimming removed 0 bases from V and 0 bases from J, with 9 bases in between. The length of the CDR3 is 16 residues. The CDR3 loop is CASSLAQGATNEKLFF. The CDR3 DNA sequence: TGCGCCAGCAGCTTGGCTCAGGGCGCAACTAATGAAAAACTGTTTTTT.

The chain recombines TRBV24-1 with TRBJ2-3, with 7 bases that match TRBD2. With V trimmed by 3 bases and J by 0 bases, 5 bases remained unmatched. The CDR3 consists of 16 residues. Germline V gene lookup returns CDR1 KGHDR and CDR2 SFDVKD. CDR3 region: CATSDGLAASTDTQYF. The CDR3 DNA sequence: TGTGCCACCAGTGATGGCCTAGCGGCTAGCACAGATACGCAGTATTTT.

This rearrangement joins TRBV3-1 to TRBJ2-7, with 7 bases fitting TRBD2. This CDR3 comprises 16 residues. Germline-derived CDR1 and CDR2 are LGHDT and YNNKEL (reference sequence). V was pared by 4 bases and J by 7 bases, with 16 bases of the junction left unmatched. CDR3 DNA sequence: TGTGCCAGCAGCCCCGTCCGGGCGGGAGAGGCAGGTGAGCAGTACTTC. It translates to CASSPVRAGEAGEQYF.

The CDR3 bases are TGTGCCAGTAGTATTCTGCGGGAGGACACTGAAGCTTTCTTT. Protein: CASSILREDTEAFF. This chain uses TRBV19 with TRBJ1-1; no clear D gene. The CDR3 covers 14 residues. Germline V lookup: CDR1 LNHDA, CDR2 SQIVND (reference sequence). V lost 3 bases to trimming and J lost 3 bases, with 11 bases between them.

Only a few counts were recorded for this clonotype. V is TRBV20-1 and J is TRBJ1-6, with a weak D call TRBD1 (5 bases). Germline V gene lookup returns CDR1 DFQATT and CDR2 SNEGSKA (reference sequence). The CDR3 runs 15 residues. V shed 3 bases and J shed 13 bases, with 22 bases lying between them. The CDR3 DNA is TGCAGTGCTAGTCGAGGGACGTGGAGCTTGGAGCCCCTCCACTTT. The encoded protein is CSASRGTWSLEPLHF.

The V call is TRBV25-1, the J call TRBJ2-4; TRBD2 aligns across 7 bases. This CDR3 region has 13 residues. CDR1 is MGHDK, CDR2 SYGVNS, per germline. With 0 bases clipped from V and 13 bases from J, the junction kept 6 bases outside the gene matches. The CDR3 coding sequence is TGTGCCAGCAGTGAATACGGCGGGAGCGCCCAGTACTTC. It encodes CASSEYGGSAQYF.

V gene TRBV20-1 combines with J gene TRBJ2-5; 11 bases are shared with TRBD2. In germline, CDR1 is DFQATT, CDR2 SNEGSKA (reference sequence). This CDR3 spans 16 amino acids. J gave up 0 bases and V 3 bases, and 6 bases lay outside the gene matches. The CDR3 loop is CSARARLAGNQETQYF. CDR3 DNA: TGCAGTGCTAGGGCCAGACTAGCGGGGAACCAAGAGACCCAGTACTTC.

The chain recombines TRBV18 with TRBJ2-1; the D gene could be TRBD1 or TRBD2 (5 bases each). V lost 0 bases, J lost 2 bases, and 11 bases lay in between. CDR1 and CDR2 (germline): KGHSH, LQKENI. The CDR3 extends over 16 amino acids. The chain's CDR3 is CASSPPGSGPYNEQFF. CDR3 DNA: TGTGCCAGCTCACCACCGGGTTCGGGGCCCTACAATGAGCAGTTCTTC.

This clonotype was detected a few times. The CDR3 nucleotides are TGCGCCAGCATGGGTAGCGGGTATGAGCAGTTCTTC. Translated, it gives CASMGSGYEQFF. The chain is built from TRBV5-1 and TRBJ2-1, with TRBD2 matching 7 bases. This CDR3 has 12 amino acids. Germline V gene data show CDR1 as SGHRS and CDR2 as YFSETQ. V shed 6 bases and J 8 bases; nucleotides not matched to a gene: 5.

The CDR3 DNA reads as TGTGCCACCAGCAGCCGTAGCAATCAGCCCCAGCATTTT. It yields the protein CATSSRSNQPQHF. J is TRBJ1-5 and V is TRBV15; D is undetermined. With 3 bases removed from V and 0 bases from J, the gap between germline ends came to 3 bases. CDR1 and CDR2 from the germline V gene are LNHNV and YYDKDF (reference sequence). The CDR3 length is 13 residues.

In this sample, this clonotype turned up a few times. The chain links TRBV3-1 to TRBJ1-2, with D tentatively TRBD1 (6 bases). The V and J ends lost 0 bases and 4 bases respectively, with 12 bases between them. The germline V gene has CDR1 LGHDT and CDR2 YNNKEL (reference sequence). The CDR3 is 15 amino acids. The CDR3 here is CASSQDRTVPYGYTF. The CDR3 bases are TGTGCCAGCAGCCAAGATAGGACAGTCCCCTATGGCTACACCTTC.

This clonotype has ten or more counts. The chain links TRBV12-3 or TRBV12-4 to TRBJ2-5; 9 bases align to TRBD1. V gave up 5 bases and J gave up 5 bases; unmatched junction bases: 6. CDR3 length equals 14 residues. The CDR3 sequence: CASSDRGEVETQYF. CDR3 DNA sequence: TGTGCCAGCAGTGACAGGGGGGAGGTGGAGACCCAGTACTTC.

The chain links TRBV20-1 to TRBJ2-1; D is unclear. Germline assignment: CDR1 DFQATT and CDR2 SNEGSKA (reference sequence). Trimming took off 3 bases at V and 4 bases at J, with 7 bases between the two ends. This CDR3 is built from 12 residues. The CDR3 DNA sequence: TGCAGTGCTAGGAGCTATTACAATGAGCAGTTCTTC. Translation gives CSARSYYNEQFF.

This clonotype was recorded many times. V and J are TRBV7-9 and TRBJ2-7; 7 bases line up with TRBD1. Germline V gene sequence: CDR1 SEHNR, CDR2 FQNEAQ (reference sequence). The CDR3 is made up of 13 amino acids. With V trimmed by 6 bases and J by 0 bases, 2 bases remained unmatched. The CDR3 here is CASRGDSSYEQYF. CDR3 DNA sequence: TGTGCCAGCAGGGGGGACAGCTCCTACGAGCAGTACTTC.

The chain couples TRBV5-1 to TRBJ2-5; D perhaps matches TRBD2 (6 bases). The CDR3 runs 18 residues. Trimming removed 7 bases from V and 1 base from J, with 26 bases in between. Germline CDR1 reads SGHRS; CDR2 reads YFSETQ. CDR3 DNA sequence: TGCGCCAGCTGGCCCGGCCTACCGCGGGGAGCCTCCCAAGAGACCCAGTACTTC. It is translated as CASWPGLPRGASQETQYF.

The rearrangement uses TRBV10-3 and TRBJ2-2; D might be TRBD2 (6 bases). CDR1 is ENHRY, CDR2 SYGVKD, per germline. Trimming removed 9 bases from V and 6 bases from J, with 17 bases in between. The CDR3 has 14 amino acids. For the CDR3, the DNA is TGTGCCATAAGAGGGACTGCCCTTTCCGGGGAGCTGTTTTTT. Translation gives CAIRGTALSGELFF.

This rearrangement joins TRBV4-2 to TRBJ2-3, with 8 bases matching TRBD2. CDR1 LGHNA and CDR2 YNFKEQ come from the germline V gene. Germline trimming cut 1 base from V and 1 base from J; bases unmatched to any gene: 7. This CDR3 spans 17 amino acids. CDR3 DNA sequence: TGTGCCAGCAGCCAAGCCGCCGGACTAGCTGGCACAGATACGCAGTATTTT. Translation gives CASSQAAGLAGTDTQYF.